This T cell receptor beta chain is drawn from a study of T cells in Graves' hyperthyroidism and ophthalmopathy. Whole-study findings and limits: The model anticipated ophthalmopathy a median approximately 6.5 months pre-onset.

From approximately 9.3 ml of fresh peripheral blood, PBMCs were isolated. This clonotype showed up just a few times. Its antigen is as yet unknown. The CDR3 covers 14 residues. Germline values: CDR1 MNHEY, CDR2 SVGEGT. Trimming stripped 5 bases from V and 9 bases from J, with 17 bases between. Using RNA transcripts as the source, TCR beta CDR3 regions were amplified. RT-PCR in the first round (using the HTBI primer set) targeted the TCR CDR3. One entry per CDR3 protein results from TCRdb running MiXCR on the multiplex PCR reads. The data show some 580,000 distinct CDR3 sequences, 16% seen once. This sequence joins TRBV6-2 or TRBV6-3 and TRBJ2-1; TRBD2 might be the D (6 bases). This TCR was sampled from a woman aged 40 to 50 with Graves' ophthalmopathy. The sequencing input was blood. CDR3 sequence: CASSGGQVAGEQFF. The CDR3 DNA reads TGTGCCAGCAGTGGAGGGCAGGTCGCAGGTGAGCAGTTCTTC.